The source of this T cell receptor beta chain is a study of response to subunit inactivated influenza vaccine. Study results and limitations: Every seasonal influenza vaccination brings in few new T cells, the authors suggested.

The CDR3 is 17 amino acids. With 4 bases clipped from V and 0 bases from J, the junction kept 5 bases outside the gene matches. Germline V gene sequence: CDR1 DFQATT, CDR2 SNEGSKA (reference sequence). This clonotype was recorded at least ten times. The antigen is not known. TCRdb redid the calling of the RT-PCR reads with MiXCR, one entry per CDR3 protein. The repertoire consists of around 580,000 distinct CDR3 sequences, with 12% to 15% occurring once and the leading ten covering over 8.5%. The sequencing used PBMCs from blood, collected about 12 days after vaccination. The chain links TRBV20-1 to TRBJ2-1; 14 nucleotides line up with TRBD2. The clonotype was recovered from a man in his forties or fifties who received an inactivated influenza vaccine. Here the CDR3 DNA reads TGCAGTGCTAAGACTAGCGGGAGGGAGAGCTCCTACAATGAGCAGTTCTTC. Its translation: CSAKTSGRESSYNEQFF.